The present entry profiles one TCR beta chain with its context. Study processing details: Junction-only immunoSEQ data arrived without quality scores, meaning filtering differed. The assay was immunoSEQ multiplex PCR, and TCRdb's table has in-frame clones only and misses some. Clonal size and the V and J genes are those of that table, whereas D and trimming came from the DNA. Among about 1,500,000 clones listed, roughly 96% were seen once. The data are from a study of shared clonotypes between healthy human individuals. The clonotype was recovered from a young man in good health. Sequenced: naive CD4+ T cells sorted from blood. Subset noted: CD45RA+ positively selected.

The CDR3: CASSMGVEQYF. As DNA, the CDR3 is TGTGCCAGCAGTATGGGGGTCGAGCAGTACTTC. The chain has TRBV6-5 and TRBJ2-7; either TRBD1 or TRBD2 may supply D (5 bases each). There are 11 residues in the CDR3. V gave up 5 bases and J gave up 6 bases, with 8 bases separating them. The V gene's germline CDR1 is MNHEY and CDR2 SVGAGI.